A single sample gave rise to the 17 T cell receptor beta chains below, sequenced in a study of breast tumors, draining lymph nodes, adjacent tissues. From the multiplex PCR reads, TCRdb called clonotypes with MiXCR, one entry per CDR3 protein. The sample yields under 250,000 distinct CDR3 sequences, about 32% seen once. Axillary draining lymph nodes of breast cancer patients supplied the node samples. The sample was axillary lymph node tissue. The receptors here all came from a female donor with breast cancer. Some clones in this sample may be carry-over from other donors' samples.

This clonotype was seen many times. V gene TRBV2 combines with J gene TRBJ2-2; 9 nucleotides agree with TRBD1. Germline assignment: CDR1 SNHLY and CDR2 FYNNEI. The CDR3 extends over 14 amino acids. The J segment lost 4 bases and the V segment lost 7 bases, leaving 4 bases of the junction unmatched. The CDR3 here is CASNEDRGTGELFF. As DNA, the CDR3 is TGTGCCAGCAACGAGGACAGGGGCACCGGGGAGCTGTTTTTT.

This clonotype has ten or more counts. This sequence joins TRBV28 and TRBJ2-5; 10 nucleotides agree with TRBD2. The V gene end was trimmed by 3 bases and the J gene end by 5 bases; junction bases not matched to a gene: 9. The CDR3 length is 16 residues. The V gene's germline CDR1 is MDHEN and CDR2 SYDVKM. The CDR3 is CASSFRSSGSIETQYF. The CDR3 DNA is TGTGCCAGCAGTTTCCGATCTAGCGGGAGCATTGAGACCCAGTACTTC.

This chain links TRBV20-1 with TRBJ2-3, with 14 bases that match TRBD2. The CDR3 sequence is 14 residues long. V trimming: 3 bases; J trimming: 11 bases; junction bases outside the gene matches: 7. CDR1 and CDR2 from the germline V gene are DFQATT and SNEGSKA (reference sequence). Here the CDR3 reads CSARGLAGVPEQYF. CDR3 bases: TGCAGTGCTAGGGGACTAGCGGGAGTACCTGAGCAGTATTTT.

In regard to this clonotype: The junction departs from the called germline gene at one end, perhaps through a read error. The chain is built from TRBV6-2 or TRBV6-3 and TRBJ2-7, with 9 bases lining up with TRBD1. The germline CDR1 and CDR2 sequences are MNHEY and SVGEGT. This CDR3 has 15 amino acids. DNA for the CDR3: TGTGCCAGCAGTCACTCGGGACAGGGAGGATCCGAGCAGTACTTC. As protein: CASSHSGQGGSEQYF.

The chain's CDR3 is CSARSSRGDAYTF. The DNA of the CDR3 is TGCAGTGCTAGATCCAGTAGAGGGGATGCCTACACCTTC. The chain recombines TRBV20-1 with TRBJ1-2, with a tentative D call TRBD1 (5 bases). Between the trimmed V and J ends, which lost 2 bases and 10 bases, there was a span of 17 bases. Germline V gives CDR1 DFQATT, CDR2 SNEGSKA (reference sequence). The CDR3 is 13 residues long.

This clonotype was observed at least ten times. This chain connects TRBV11-3 to TRBJ2-1; 8 bases match TRBD2. V shed 6 bases, J shed 6 bases, and the junction held 10 bases outside the gene matches. The V gene's germline CDR1 is SGHNT and CDR2 YENEEA. There are 15 residues in the CDR3. The CDR3 DNA is TGTGCCAGCAGTTCTAGCCCAACTAGCGGCAATGAGCAGTTCTTC. Translated, it gives CASSSSPTSGNEQFF.

This clonotype has a count of ten or more. The J gene is TRBJ2-1, the V gene TRBV24-1, with TRBD1 as a possible D gene (8 bases). Trimming took off 3 bases at V and 2 bases at J, with 16 bases between the two ends. This CDR3 is 17 amino acids long. The germline V gene encodes CDR1 KGHDR and CDR2 SFDVKD. The CDR3 bases are TGTGCCACCAGTGATCACACAGGGGGGGTAACCTACAATGAGCAGTTCTTC. Translated, it gives CATSDHTGGVTYNEQFF.

This clonotype was found a few times. It may be a read error: a sequence one base away is much more abundant. The chain couples TRBV6-5 to TRBJ1-6, with 8 bases lining up with TRBD1. Germline CDR1 and CDR2: MNHEY and SVGAGI. The length of the CDR3 is 16 residues. Losses at the gene ends were 5 bases for V and 4 bases for J; bases not matched to a gene: 7. CDR3 sequence reads: CASSPGTGPYNSPLHF. CDR3 in DNA: TGTGCCAGCAGTCCGGGGACAGGACCTTATAATTCACCCCTCCACTTT.

This clonotype occurred many times. This chain links TRBV11-2 with TRBJ2-1; 10 bases align to TRBD2. Germline-derived CDR1 and CDR2 are SGHAT and FQNNGV. This CDR3 region has 16 residues. Germline trimming cut 5 bases from V and 4 bases from J; bases unmatched to any gene: 8. Here the CDR3 reads CASSPTGTSEYNEQFF. DNA of the CDR3: TGTGCCAGCAGCCCCACCGGGACTAGCGAATACAATGAGCAGTTCTTC.

At least ten counts were recorded for this clonotype. The rearrangement joins TRBV4-2 to TRBJ2-1, with D perhaps matching TRBD1 (6 bases). This CDR3 has 16 amino acids. Germline V lookup: CDR1 LGHNA, CDR2 YNFKEQ. V was clipped by 0 bases and J by 2 bases, with 11 bases between them. CDR3 protein: CASSQETGSAYNEQFF. The CDR3 nucleotides are TGTGCCAGCAGCCAAGAAACAGGGTCAGCCTACAATGAGCAGTTCTTC.

The table lists this clonotype with many counts. One junction end disagrees with the germline gene, perhaps due to a read error. This chain connects TRBV20-1 to TRBJ2-1, with D possibly matching TRBD1 (6 bases). The V gene's germline CDR1 is DFQATT and CDR2 SNEGSKA (reference sequence). The CDR3 is 14 amino acids. CDR3 coding DNA: TGCAATGCTAGGTCAACAGGGCCCTACAATGAGCAGTTCTTC. Translated, it gives CNARSTGPYNEQFF.

This clonotype was counted many times. The chain uses TRBV30 and TRBJ2-7; perhaps TRBD2 as D (5 bases). Germline V gene sequence: CDR1 GTSNPN, CDR2 SVGIG (reference sequence). V was clipped by 3 bases and J by 0 bases, with 9 bases between them. The CDR3 is 13 amino acids. CDR3 amino acids: CAWSIAFSYEQYF. CDR3 coding DNA: TGTGCCTGGAGCATAGCGTTCTCCTACGAGCAGTACTTC.

This clonotype was counted at least ten times. The chain uses TRBV6-1 and TRBJ1-2; D possibly corresponds to TRBD1 (5 bases). The CDR3 spans 13 residues. The V gene lost 5 bases and the J gene lost 4 bases, with 11 bases spanning the gap. CDR1 and CDR2 (germline): MNHNS, SASEGT. The CDR3 here is CASSRDGSYGYTF. The CDR3 nucleotides read TGTGCCAGCAGTAGGGACGGGAGCTATGGCTACACCTTC.

This clonotype was found once. This is likely a read error, given that the CDR3 carries no conserved phenylalanine or tryptophan at its end. The chain has TRBV7-8 and TRBJ2-5; no definite D call. Between the trimmed V and J ends, which lost 2 bases and 4 bases, there was a span of 5 bases. CDR1 is SGHVS and CDR2 is FQNEAQ in the germline V gene. This CDR3 contains 12 residues. The CDR3 is CASSLLPETQYL. In nucleotides, the CDR3 is TGTGCCAGCAGCTTACTCCCAGAGACCCAGTACCTC.

Comment on this clonotype: A clone one base away is much larger, so this may be a read error. The chain has TRBV5-4 and TRBJ2-3; 8 positions agree with TRBD2. The CDR3 is made up of 16 amino acids. With V trimmed by 0 bases and J by 5 bases, 8 bases remained unmatched. The germline gives CDR1 SGHNT, CDR2 YYREEE (reference sequence). Here the CDR3 reads CASSLGPAGEGDTQYF. CDR3 nucleotides: TGTGCCAGCAGCTTGGGACCAGCGGGAGAGGGAGATACGCAGTATTTT.

This clonotype was detected ten times or more. This chain joins TRBV4-2 and TRBJ2-5; 7 bases fit TRBD1. This CDR3 spans 15 amino acids. Trimming took 5 bases from V and 2 from J; bases not matched to a gene: 8. Germline V gene sequence: CDR1 LGHNA, CDR2 YNFKEQ. The CDR3 DNA follows: TGTGCCAGCAGCAAACCGGGGACAGCGCAAGAGACCCAGTACTTC. Translation: CASSKPGTAQETQYF.

V and J are TRBV6-5 and TRBJ2-1; TRBD2 agrees at 12 bases. Germline V gene sequence: CDR1 MNHEY, CDR2 SVGAGI. Trimming removed 9 bases from V and 4 bases from J; junction bases left unmatched: 1. CDR3 size: 13 residues. The DNA of the CDR3 is TGTGCCAGTCTAGCGGGAGGGTACAATGAGCAGTTCTTC. It specifies CASLAGGYNEQFF.